These 3 T cell receptor beta chains originate from one sample sequenced in a study of blood T cell repertoires in COVID-19. Libraries were prepared by immunoSEQ multiplex PCR; TCRdb keeps only in-frame clonotypes and omits some of them. The table lists tens of thousands of clones, 87% of them singletons. The sequencing sample was made of peripheral blood. Receptors were obtained from a woman older than 75 with COVID-19, enrolled during active disease.

The rearrangement joins TRBV2 to TRBJ1-6; possibly TRBD1 for D (5 bases). Trimming shortened V by 1 base and J by 7 bases, and 8 bases separated the two germline ends. CDR3 length: 14 residues. Germline CDR1 is SNHLY and CDR2 is FYNNEI. CDR3 loop: CASSEGQLNSPLHF. DNA for the CDR3: TGTGCCAGCAGTGAAGGACAGTTAAATTCACCCCTCCACTTT.

The chain employs TRBV5-1 and TRBJ1-5; TRBD1 agrees at 10 bases. The junction had 5 bases not matched to a gene; V was cut back by 4 bases and J by 4 bases. The germline gives CDR1 SGHRS, CDR2 YFSETQ. The CDR3 length is 15 residues. Here the CDR3 DNA reads TGCGCCAGCAGCCACGGGACAGGGGTTAATCAGCCCCAGCATTTT. It specifies CASSHGTGVNQPQHF.

The chain couples TRBV19 to TRBJ1-5; D is undetermined. V lost 6 bases and J lost 3, with 15 bases in between. The CDR3 loop spans 15 amino acids. Germline V gene sequence: CDR1 LNHDA, CDR2 SQIVND (reference sequence). The CDR3 loop is CASRSTRGFNQPQHF. The CDR3 DNA is TGTGCCAGTAGATCCACCCGAGGTTTCAATCAGCCCCAGCATTTT.